The clone carrying this T cell receptor (beta chain) was seen ten or more times. Its antigen remains unidentified. The entry originates in a study of CD8 T cells in ankylosing spondylitis. General study points: Some of these motif variants have turned up before, in reports on reactive arthritis synovial fluid and blood. Matched synovial fluid from ankylosing spondylitis patients was reported to be enriched for disease-linked clones. CD8+ by phenotype, disease-linked clones were relatively rare in peripheral blood. Blood of patients with ankylosing spondylitis appeared to be characterized by a TCR beta motif of about 8 highly homologous variants.

Trimming took 0 bases from V and 7 from J, leaving 7 bases between them. Germline V gene data show CDR1 as SGHRS and CDR2 as YFSETQ. The CDR3 totals 12 residues. Each TCR beta library was made by quantitative 5'-RACE that incorporated molecular barcodes. TCRdb reprocessed the 5' RACE reads with MiXCR, giving one entry per CDR3 protein. The table lists roughly 490,000 distinct CDR3 sequences, roughly 5.2% of them singletons. The receptor was derived from a male donor with ankylosing spondylitis. This sequence joins TRBV5-1 and TRBJ1-2, with D hard to call. Sequencing used blood, either unsorted or a sorted T cell fraction (not recorded which). The CDR3 DNA reads TGCGCCAGCAGCTTGGCGGCCTCTGGCTACACCTTC. Its protein is CASSLAASGYTF. Looking up the rest from reference TRBV5-1 and TRBJ1-2 gives the full variable domain: KAGVTQTPRYLIKTRGQQVTLSCSPISGHRSVSWYQQTPGQGLQFLFEYFSETQRNKGNFPGRFSGRQFSNSRSEMNVSTLELGDSALYLCASSLAASGYTFGSGTRLTVV.